This is a list of T cell receptor beta chains from one sample in a study of cytomegalovirus exposure and HLA in healthy donors. TCRdb's copy holds only in-frame clones and misses some; the assay was immunoSEQ multiplex PCR. Among some 110,000 clones, about 86% were seen once, and the ten largest hold around 4%. Sequences were obtained from PBMCs. Receptors originate from a woman younger than 45 in good health and CMV-seronegative. Both conserved end residues are part of each CDR3. Fields, in order: CDR3 DNA, CDR3 protein, clone size, V gene, J gene, D gene. A D gene is named only where the DNA matches it firmly. The listing skips clone size in some rows; elsewhere it reads once, few, many or a size class.

TGTGCCTCTCAGGGGCTAGCGGGAGTAAATGAGCAGTTCTTC,CASQGLAGVNEQFF,-,TRBV5-5,TRBJ2-1,TRBD2
TGCGCCAGCAGCCCGGCCCCGGGACAGGACTATGGCTACACCTTC,CASSPAPGQDYGYTF,-,TRBV5-1,TRBJ1-2,TRBD1
TGTGCCAGCAGCTTTTACAGGGAAGGCCCTGAAGCTTTCTTT,CASSFYREGPEAFF,-,TRBV7-2,TRBJ1-1,-
TGTGCCAGCAGCTTTGGCGGAAACAGGCCCGAGCAGTTCTTC,CASSFGGNRPEQFF,-,TRBV7-2,TRBJ2-1,-
TGTGCCAGCATTTGGAGGGAATCATCTAATCAGCCCCAGCATTTT,CASIWRESSNQPQHF,once,TRBV6-1,TRBJ1-5,-
TGTGCCAGCACCCCTCACCGGGGGGCTCAAAGCGAGCAGTACTTC,CASTPHRGAQSEQYF,-,TRBV7-8,TRBJ2-7,-
TGTGCCAGTAGTTCGCCGCACCGGGACACCTCCTACGAGCAGTACTTC,CASSSPHRDTSYEQYF,-,TRBV19,TRBJ2-7,-
TGTGCCAGCTCACCAGGGGGCGAAGAGACCCAGTACTTC,CASSPGGEETQYF,-,TRBV18,TRBJ2-5,-
TGTGCCAGCAGGACAGCTACCCTACCCTACGAGCAGTACTTC,CASRTATLPYEQYF,-,TRBV27,TRBJ2-7,-
TGTGCCAGCAGCTCCCCCCCTGGCGGAAACGAGCAGTACTTC,CASSSPPGGNEQYF,-,TRBV7-9,TRBJ2-7,-
TGCGCCAGCAGCCAGCCACTAGTCCGGTCCTACAATGAGCAGTTCTTC,CASSQPLVRSYNEQFF,-,TRBV4-1,TRBJ2-1,-
TGTGCCAGCAGTGACGGGACTAGCGGGAATGAGCAGTTCTTC,CASSDGTSGNEQFF,-,TRBV6-1,TRBJ2-1,TRBD2
TGTGCCAGCAGTTTCCGGGTGTCAGATACGCAGTATTTT,CASSFRVSDTQYF,-,TRBV28,TRBJ2-3,-
TGCGCCAGCAGTCGACAGGGAATCGCTGGAAACACCATATATTTT,CASSRQGIAGNTIYF,-,TRBV5-1,TRBJ1-3,TRBD1
TGCGCCAGCAGCCAACTAGATCCTAAAGAGCAGTACTTC,CASSQLDPKEQYF,-,TRBV4-1,TRBJ2-7,-
TGCGCCAGCAGCGGAACCGGGACTCCCGTGGGCAATGAGCAGTTCTTC,CASSGTGTPVGNEQFF,-,TRBV5-1,TRBJ2-1,-